Sequencing of this TCR beta chain was carried out in a study of memory CD4+ T cells and cytomegalovirus serostatus (dated by TCRdb to the late 2010s). About the full investigation: A total of roughly 35 healthy Belgian adults, of whom 9 were CMV seropositive and about 24 were CMV seronegative, were included in the cohort. CD4+ memory TCRbeta repertoires of a Belgian cohort with known cytomegalovirus serostatus were sequenced in order to replicate a published TCR-based CMV serostatus classifier. Points the paper makes about the study in general: Of around 160 previously reported CMV-associated TCRbeta sequences, around 70 appeared in the CD4+ memory repertoires, each in one to five individuals. The results were interpreted as suggesting that the CMV-associated TCR signature is largely present in the CD4+ memory repertoire. For predicting CMV serostatus, the median bootstrapped AUC was about 0.95 using the original framework and about 0.9 using a US-trained random forest. Only CD4+CD45RO+ memory cells were sequenced, in contrast to the original study, which included naive and memory CD4+ and CD8+ populations. A median bootstrapped AUC of approximately 0.95 with a 95% CI of 0.76-1.00 was achieved on the Belgian cohort by the original-framework classifier.

This clone was counted between two and nine times. This receptor's antigen is unknown. One base away there is no much larger clone; base qualities are not given. The Quick-DNA Microprep Kit was used to extract genomic DNA from the sorted cells. Amplification of TCRbeta DNA was done with the immunoSEQ hsTCRbeta kit, following the protocol from the manufacturer. TCRbeta libraries were sequenced on an Illumina MiSeq instrument. In the authors' own workflow: After out-of-frame sequences were removed, 2,204,828 distinct TCRbeta sequences remained, averaging approximately 72,000 per individual. Each individual was scored by the count of 150 to 200 previously reported CMV-associated TCRbeta sequences and the total productive distinct TCRbeta count. A beta-binomial model was reimplemented in Python, and scikit-learn random forests with default parameters were trained on data from the US cohort. Classifier performance on the Belgian cohort was summarized as median AUC with percentile confidence intervals over 10,000 bootstrap iterations. TCRdb stores this immuneACCESS table with in-frame sequences only. Part of the clones is absent; in the studies checked, under half of the shortfall reflects unresolved V genes, and no reason is known for the rest. That table gives V, J and clone size, and the DNA gave D and trimming. The table for this sample lists some 48,000 clones; 60% to 80% of them were counted only once. Of the sample, approximately 0.96% falls within the top ten clones.

Single viable CD3+CD4+CD8-CD45RO+ cells were sorted as memory CD4+ T cells on a FACSAria II. CMV serostatus was assessed using a Roche Elecsys assay, by which serum IgG against CMV pp150, pp28, p38 and p52 was detected. Following thawing, total CD4+ T cells were enriched through positive selection using CD4 magnetic microbeads. Samples originated from another study that specifically interrogated the CD4+ T cell memory repertoire. Peripheral blood mononuclear cells were isolated and cryopreserved according to standard operating procedures, and serum was kept at -80 degrees C. The staining used CD3-PerCP (BW264/56), CD4-APC (RPA-T4), CD45RO-PE (UCHT1) and CD8-Pacific Orange (3B5) antibodies, and Sytox blue was used to exclude non-viable cells. Here V drops 4 bases and J drops 4 bases, and the junction holds 2 bases not matched to any gene. CDR1 is given as SGHRS and CDR2 as YFSETQ, both from the germline V gene. Spanning cysteine to phenylalanine, the CDR3 consists of 13 amino acids. The kept DNA is CDR3 alone, 39 bases in frame from the first base.

This TCR was recovered from an adult in good health and CMV-seronegative. The specimen sequenced was memory CD4+ T cells from blood. Recombination connected TRBV5-1 to TRBJ1-1; 9 bases in the junction line up with TRBD1. For the CDR3, the sequence is CASSKTGGTEAFF. The base sequence is TGCGCCAGCAGCAAGACAGGGGGCACTGAAGCTTTCTTT.